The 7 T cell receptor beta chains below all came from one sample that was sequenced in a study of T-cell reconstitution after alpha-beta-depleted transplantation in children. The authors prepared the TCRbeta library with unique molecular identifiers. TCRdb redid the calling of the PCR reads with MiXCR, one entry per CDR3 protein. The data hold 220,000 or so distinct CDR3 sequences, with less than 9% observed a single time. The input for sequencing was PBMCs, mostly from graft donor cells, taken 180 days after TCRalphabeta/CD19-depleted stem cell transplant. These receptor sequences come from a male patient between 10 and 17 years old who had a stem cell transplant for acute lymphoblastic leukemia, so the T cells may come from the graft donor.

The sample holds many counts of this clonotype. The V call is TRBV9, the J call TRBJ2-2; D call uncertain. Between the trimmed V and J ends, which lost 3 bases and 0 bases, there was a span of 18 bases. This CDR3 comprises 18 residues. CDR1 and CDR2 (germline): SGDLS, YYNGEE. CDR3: CASSGQFLLASNTGELFF. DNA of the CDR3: TGTGCCAGCAGCGGTCAGTTTCTGTTAGCTTCGAACACCGGGGAGCTGTTTTTT.

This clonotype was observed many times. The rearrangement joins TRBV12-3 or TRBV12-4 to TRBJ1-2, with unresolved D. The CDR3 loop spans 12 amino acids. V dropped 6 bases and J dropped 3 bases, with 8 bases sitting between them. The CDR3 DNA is TGTGCCAGCAGGGGAGCGGACTATGGCTACACCTTC. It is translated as CASRGADYGYTF.

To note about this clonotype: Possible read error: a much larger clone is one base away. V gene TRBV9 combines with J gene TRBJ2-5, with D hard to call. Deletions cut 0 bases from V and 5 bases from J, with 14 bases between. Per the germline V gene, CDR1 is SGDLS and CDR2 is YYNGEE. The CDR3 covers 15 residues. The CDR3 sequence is CASSVAQDEGETQYF. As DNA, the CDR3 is TGTGCCAGCAGCGTAGCGCAGGACGAAGGGGAGACCCAGTACTTC. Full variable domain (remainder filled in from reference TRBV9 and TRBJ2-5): DSGVTQTPKHLITATGQRVTLRCSPRSGDLSVYWYQQSLDQGLQFLIQYYNGEERAKGNILERFSAQQFPDLHSELNLSSLELGDSALYFCASSVAQDEGETQYFGPGTRLLVL.

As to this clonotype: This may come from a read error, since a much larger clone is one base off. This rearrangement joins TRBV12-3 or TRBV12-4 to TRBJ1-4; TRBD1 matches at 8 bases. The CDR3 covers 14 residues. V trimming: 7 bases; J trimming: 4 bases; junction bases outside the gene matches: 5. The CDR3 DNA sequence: TGTGCCAGCATTCACAGGGGGTTTAATGAAAAACTGTTTTTT. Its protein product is CASIHRGFNEKLFF.

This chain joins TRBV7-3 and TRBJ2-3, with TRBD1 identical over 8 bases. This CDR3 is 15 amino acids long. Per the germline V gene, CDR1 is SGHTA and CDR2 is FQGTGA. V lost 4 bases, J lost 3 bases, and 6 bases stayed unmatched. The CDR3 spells CASSSGQGTTDTQYF. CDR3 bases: TGTGCCAGCAGCTCTGGACAGGGAACGACAGATACGCAGTATTTT.

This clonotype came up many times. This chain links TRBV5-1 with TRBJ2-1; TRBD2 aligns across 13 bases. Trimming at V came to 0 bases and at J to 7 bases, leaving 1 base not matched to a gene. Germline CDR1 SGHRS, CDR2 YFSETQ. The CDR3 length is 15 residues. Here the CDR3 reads CASSLGTSGSNEQFF. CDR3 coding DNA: TGCGCCAGCAGCTTGGGGACTAGCGGGAGTAATGAGCAGTTCTTC.

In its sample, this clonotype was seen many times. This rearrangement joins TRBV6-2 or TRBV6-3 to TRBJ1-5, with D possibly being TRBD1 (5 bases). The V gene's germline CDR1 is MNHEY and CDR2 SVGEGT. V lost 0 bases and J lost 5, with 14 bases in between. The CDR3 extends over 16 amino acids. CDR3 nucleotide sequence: TGTGCCAGCAGTTACTCGGGACTTAGGGGTGATCAGCCCCAGCATTTT. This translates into CASSYSGLRGDQPQHF.